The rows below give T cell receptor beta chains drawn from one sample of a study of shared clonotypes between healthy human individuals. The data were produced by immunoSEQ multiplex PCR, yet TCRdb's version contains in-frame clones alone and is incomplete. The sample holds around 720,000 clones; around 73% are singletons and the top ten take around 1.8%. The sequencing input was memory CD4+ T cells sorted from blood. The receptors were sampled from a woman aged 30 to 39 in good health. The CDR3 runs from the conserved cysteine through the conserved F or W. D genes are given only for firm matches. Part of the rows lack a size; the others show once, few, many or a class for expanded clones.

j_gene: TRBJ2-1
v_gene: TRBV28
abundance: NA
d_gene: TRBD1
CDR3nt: TGTGCCAGCAGAGGGACAGCCGACATTGAGCAGTTCTTC
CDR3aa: CASRGTADIEQFF

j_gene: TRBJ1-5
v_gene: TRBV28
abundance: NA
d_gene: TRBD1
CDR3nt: TGTGCCAGCAGTCGTGACCCGGGACAGGGAGATCAGCCCCAGCATTTT
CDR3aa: CASSRDPGQGDQPQHF

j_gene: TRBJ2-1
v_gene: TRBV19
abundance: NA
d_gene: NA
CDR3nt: TGTGCCAGTAGTACGACGGAGGGGGGAGACGGAAATGAGCAGTTCTTC
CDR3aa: CASSTTEGGDGNEQFF

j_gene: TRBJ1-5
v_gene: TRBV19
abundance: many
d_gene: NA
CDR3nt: TGTGCCAGTAGTATGGGGCGACAGGATGGTCAGCCCCAGCATTTT
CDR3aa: CASSMGRQDGQPQHF

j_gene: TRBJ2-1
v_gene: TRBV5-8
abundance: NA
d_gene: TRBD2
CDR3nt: TGTGCCAGCAGCTCGCACCGGGACCCGGGAGGTGAGCAGTTCTTC
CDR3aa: CASSSHRDPGGEQFF

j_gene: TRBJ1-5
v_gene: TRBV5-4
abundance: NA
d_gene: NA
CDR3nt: TGTGCCAGCAGCTTGACGGTCGACCTCAATCAGCCCCAGCATTTT
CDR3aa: CASSLTVDLNQPQHF

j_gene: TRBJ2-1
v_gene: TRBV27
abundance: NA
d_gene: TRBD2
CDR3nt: TGTGCCAGCACTCGCCTTGGGGGGGGGTCCTACAATGAGCAGTTCTTC
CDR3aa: CASTRLGGGSYNEQFF

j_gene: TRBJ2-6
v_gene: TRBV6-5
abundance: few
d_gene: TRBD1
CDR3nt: TGTGCCAGCCGCGACAGGGGACCTGGGGCCAACGTCCTGACTTTC
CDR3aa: CASRDRGPGANVLTF

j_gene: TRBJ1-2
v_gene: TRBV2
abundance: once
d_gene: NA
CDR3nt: TGTGCCAGCAGTGAAGCATCTCTTCAAGCTAACTATGGCTACACCTTC
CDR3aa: CASSEASLQANYGYTF

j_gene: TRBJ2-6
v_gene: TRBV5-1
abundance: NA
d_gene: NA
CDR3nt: TGCGCCACTTCCGAGGCTACTCCTCTCTCTGGGGCCAACGTCCTGACTTTC
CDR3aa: CATSEATPLSGANVLTF

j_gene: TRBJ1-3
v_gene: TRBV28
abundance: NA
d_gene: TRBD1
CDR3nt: TGTGCCAGTAGGGGACAGGGTGGCCGAGAACACACCATATATTTT
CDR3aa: CASRGQGGREHTIYF

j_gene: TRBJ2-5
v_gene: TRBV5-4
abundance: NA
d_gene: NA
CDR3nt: TGTGCCAGCAGCAGGGACCTCCAAGAGACCCAGTACTTC
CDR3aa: CASSRDLQETQYF

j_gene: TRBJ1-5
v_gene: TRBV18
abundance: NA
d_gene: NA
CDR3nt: TGTGCCAGCTCACAGCGGGGGGCTCAGCAGCCCCAGCATTTT
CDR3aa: CASSQRGAQQPQHF

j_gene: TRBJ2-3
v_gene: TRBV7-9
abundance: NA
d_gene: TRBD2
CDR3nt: TGTGCCAGCATCACCTCTGTTGTGGCGACGGGAGGGAAAACAGATACGCAGTATTTT
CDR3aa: CASITSVVATGGKTDTQYF

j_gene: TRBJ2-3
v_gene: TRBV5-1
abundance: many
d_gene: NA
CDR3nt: TGCGCCAGCAGCTTGTTCGGGAGAACTACAGATACGCAGTATTTT
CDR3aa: CASSLFGRTTDTQYF